Detailed here is one T cell receptor beta chain. These data belong to a study of T cell responses to AZD1222 COVID-19 vaccine. Profiled with immunoSEQ multiplex PCR; TCRdb holds only in-frame clones, not every one. This sample's table has under 150,000 clones. The CDR3 has 15 residues. Germline-derived CDR1 and CDR2 are SGHNT and YYREEE (reference sequence). Germline trimming cut 0 bases from V and 5 bases from J; bases unmatched to any gene: 2. V and J are TRBV5-4 and TRBJ2-1, with 10 bases matching TRBD2. This receptor was obtained from an adult in good health. What was sequenced was peripheral blood. The CDR3 sequence is CASSLGLAGHNEQFF. CDR3 bases: TGTGCCAGCAGCTTGGGACTAGCGGGCCACAATGAGCAGTTCTTC.